Below are 7 T cell receptor beta chains sequenced from a single sample in a study of graft-versus-host responses after intestinal transplantation. Measured with immunoSEQ multiplex PCR; TCRdb has only the in-frame clones, and not every one. This table has 80,000 to 90,000 clones, approximately 92% appearing once. These receptors' antigens are unknown. Sequencing used unstimulated CD4+ T cells sorted from spleen or lymph node cells, obtained before intestinal transplant. The receptors shown here come from a human donor who received an intestinal transplant.

This chain connects TRBV28 to TRBJ1-5, with a weak D call TRBD1 (5 bases). The ends were cut back, 3 bases at V and 2 bases at J, with 11 bases in the middle. Germline CDR1 and CDR2: MDHEN and SYDVKM. This CDR3 contains 15 residues. The chain's CDR3 is CASSFIRDRNQPQHF. DNA of the CDR3: TGTGCCAGCAGTTTTATCAGGGATCGCAATCAGCCCCAGCATTTT.

The V call is TRBV4-1, the J call TRBJ2-7; 11 bases align to TRBD2. There are 15 residues in the CDR3. The V gene's germline CDR1 is MGHRA and CDR2 YSYEKL. V was clipped by 4 bases and J by 2 bases; unmatched bases: 4. DNA of the CDR3: TGCGCCAGCAGCCTTGGGACTAGCGGAACCTACGAGCAGTACTTC. Its translation is CASSLGTSGTYEQYF.

This chain uses TRBV28 with TRBJ1-6, with D unresolved. The germline V gene encodes CDR1 MDHEN and CDR2 SYDVKM. Deletions cut 5 bases from V and 2 bases from J, with 13 bases between. The CDR3 has 16 amino acids. The CDR3 loop reads CASSPLLAAYNSPLHF. CDR3 nucleotides: TGTGCCAGCAGTCCCCTCTTGGCGGCCTATAATTCACCCCTCCACTTT.

This rearrangement joins TRBV7-6 to TRBJ2-2, with TRBD1 as a possible D gene (6 bases). V gave up 0 bases and J gave up 5 bases, with 10 bases separating them. Germline V CDR1 and CDR2: SGHVS, FNYEAQ. The CDR3 has 15 amino acids. The CDR3 sequence: CASSLARQGTGELFF. The CDR3 DNA sequence: TGTGCCAGCAGCTTAGCGAGGCAGGGGACCGGGGAGCTGTTTTTT.

This CDR3 is CASSLRTGANTEAFF. Written as DNA, the CDR3 is TGCGCCAGCAGCTTGAGGACAGGGGCGAACACTGAAGCTTTCTTT. This chain uses TRBV5-1 with TRBJ1-1; 9 positions agree with TRBD1. J was trimmed by 1 base and V by 1 base; bases with no gene match: 2. The germline V gene has CDR1 SGHRS and CDR2 YFSETQ. CDR3 length equals 15 residues.

J is TRBJ1-1 and V is TRBV27; possible D gene TRBD1, 5 bases. Germline V gene sequence: CDR1 MNHEY, CDR2 SMNVEV (reference sequence). The CDR3 runs 14 residues. The ends were cut back, 3 bases at V and 5 bases at J, with 13 bases in the middle. The CDR3 protein is CASSLVQGRTEAFF. CDR3 bases: TGTGCCAGCAGTTTGGTTCAGGGTCGGACTGAAGCTTTCTTT.

This chain connects TRBV6-1 to TRBJ2-7; D could derive from TRBD1 or TRBD2 (6 bases each). V lost 5 bases to trimming and J lost 7 bases, with 12 bases between them. Germline V gene data show CDR1 as MNHNS and CDR2 as SASEGT. This CDR3 spans 12 amino acids. Written as DNA, the CDR3 is TGTGCCAGCAGTAGGGGGGCGGGTGAGCAGTACTTC. It translates to CASSRGAGEQYF.